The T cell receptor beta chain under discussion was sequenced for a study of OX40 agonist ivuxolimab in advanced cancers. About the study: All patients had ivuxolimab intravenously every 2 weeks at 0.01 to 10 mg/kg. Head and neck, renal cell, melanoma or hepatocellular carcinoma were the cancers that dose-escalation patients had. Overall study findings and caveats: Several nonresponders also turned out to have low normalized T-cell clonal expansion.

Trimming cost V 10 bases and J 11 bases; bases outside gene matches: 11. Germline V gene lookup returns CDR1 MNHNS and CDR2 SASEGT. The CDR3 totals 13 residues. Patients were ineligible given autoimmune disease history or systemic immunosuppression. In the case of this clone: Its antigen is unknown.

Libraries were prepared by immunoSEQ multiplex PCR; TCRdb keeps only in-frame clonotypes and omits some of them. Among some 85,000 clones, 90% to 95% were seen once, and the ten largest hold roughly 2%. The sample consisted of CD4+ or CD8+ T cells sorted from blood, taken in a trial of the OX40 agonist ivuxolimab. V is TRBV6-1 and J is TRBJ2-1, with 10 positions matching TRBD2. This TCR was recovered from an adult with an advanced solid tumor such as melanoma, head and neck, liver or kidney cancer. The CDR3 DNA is TGTGCCATCACTAGCGGGGCCCCTATTAAGCAGTTCTTC. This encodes CAITSGAPIKQFF.